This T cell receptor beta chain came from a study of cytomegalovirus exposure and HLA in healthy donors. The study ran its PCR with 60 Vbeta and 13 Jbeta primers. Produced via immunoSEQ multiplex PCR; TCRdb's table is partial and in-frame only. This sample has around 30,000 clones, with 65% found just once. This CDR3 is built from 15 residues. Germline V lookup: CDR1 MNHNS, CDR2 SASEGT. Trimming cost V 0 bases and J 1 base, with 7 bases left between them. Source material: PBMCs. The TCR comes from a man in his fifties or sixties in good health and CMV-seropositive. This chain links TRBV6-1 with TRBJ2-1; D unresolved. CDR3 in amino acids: CASSEAPGSYNEQFF. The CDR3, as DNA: TGTGCCAGCAGTGAAGCTCCGGGTTCCTACAATGAGCAGTTCTTC.